This TCR beta chain was observed in a study of cytomegalovirus exposure and HLA in healthy donors. The wider study: Per a later analysis, the roughly 690 first-cohort and 120 or so validation repertoires shared one platform. Study findings and constraints: The study recorded some 160 TCR beta chains that were cytomegalovirus-associated.

Clones were read by immunoSEQ multiplex PCR, and TCRdb kept only the in-frame ones, dropping some. The data contain 120,000 to 150,000 clones, 85% to 90% of them seen just once; the ten biggest clones take up around 3.2%. The count of this clone is one. The antigen remains undetermined. The CDR3 has 15 amino acids. V was clipped by 4 bases and J by 1 base, with 11 bases between them. Germline assignment: CDR1 SGHNT and CDR2 YYREEE (reference sequence). The receptor's source is a woman aged 18-29 years in good health and CMV-seropositive. The sample comprised PBMCs. This chain links TRBV5-4 with TRBJ2-2; maybe TRBD2 (6 bases). This CDR3 reads CASSSGLLNTGELFF. CDR3 in DNA: TGTGCCAGCAGCAGCGGACTATTGAACACCGGGGAGCTGTTTTTT.